Listed here are 7 T cell receptor beta chains from one sample, sequenced in a study of blood T cells in healthy people across ages. Primed by a sample-barcoded 5' primer and a J-beta primer mix, a second PCR proceeded for roughly 6 to 12 cycles. TCRdb redid the calling of the 5' RACE reads with MiXCR, one entry per CDR3 protein. The repertoire holds hundreds of thousands of distinct CDR3 sequences, with about a quarter as singletons. These data were also filed under a second study, of T cells of mothers and their children.

The sequenced material came from blood. The receptors come from a boy aged 5-17 years in good health.

This clonotype has a handful of counts. The chain recombines TRBV20-1 with TRBJ1-4; 8 bases fit TRBD1. This CDR3 comprises 16 residues. CDR1 and CDR2 (germline): DFQATT, SNEGSKA (reference sequence). Losses at the gene ends were 1 base for V and 5 bases for J; bases not matched to a gene: 9. The CDR3 nucleotides read TGCAGTGCTAGAGGACAGGGGAGTTGGGTGAATGAAAAACTGTTTTTT. Translating it yields CSARGQGSWVNEKLFF.

This clonotype was picked up a small number of times. This rearrangement joins TRBV12-3 or TRBV12-4 to TRBJ1-5, with 10 bases matching TRBD1. J was trimmed by 4 bases and V by 8 bases; bases with no gene match: 5. The CDR3 sequence is 14 residues long. The CDR3 loop reads CASGQGGNNQPQHF. CDR3 sequence (DNA): TGTGCCAGCGGACAGGGGGGGAATAATCAGCCCCAGCATTTT.

The chain employs TRBV28 and TRBJ1-3, with unresolved D. Germline CDR1 is MDHEN and CDR2 is SYDVKM. Deletions cut 10 bases from V and 0 bases from J, with 1 base between. This CDR3 comprises 10 residues. The CDR3 loop reads CATSGNTIYF. CDR3 bases: TGTGCCACCTCTGGAAACACCATATATTTT.

This clonotype was counted a single time. This chain connects TRBV5-1 to TRBJ2-5, with 11 bases matching TRBD2. CDR1 is SGHRS and CDR2 is YFSETQ in the germline V gene. V lost 4 bases, J lost 1 base, and 9 bases stayed unmatched. The CDR3 is 17 residues long. The chain's CDR3 is CASSALGTSGAQETQYF. In nucleotides, the CDR3 is TGCGCCAGCAGCGCCCTAGGGACTAGCGGAGCCCAAGAGACCCAGTACTTC.

This clonotype came up a few times. This CDR3 is CASSYLTSGEQYF. The CDR3 nucleotides read TGCGCCAGCAGCTATCTAACCTCGGGGGAGCAGTACTTC. J is TRBJ2-7 and V is TRBV5-1; possible D gene TRBD2, 5 bases. The CDR3 is made up of 13 amino acids. The V end was cut by 3 bases, the J end by 7 bases, with 14 bases between. Germline V gives CDR1 SGHRS, CDR2 YFSETQ.

This clonotype occurred a few times. J is TRBJ1-2 and V is TRBV11-2, with D maybe TRBD1 (5 bases). The V and J ends lost 5 bases and 3 bases respectively, with 16 bases between them. The length of the CDR3 is 15 residues. CDR1 and CDR2 (germline): SGHAT, FQNNGV. CDR3 sequence (DNA): TGTGCCAGCAGCCCCAGTGACAGAAATGACTATGGCTACACCTTC. Its protein product is CASSPSDRNDYGYTF.

V usage is TRBV15 and J usage is TRBJ2-5, with D uncertain. The CDR3 sequence is 13 residues long. Germline loops: CDR1 LNHNV, CDR2 YYDKDF (reference sequence). Trimming stripped 1 base from V and 4 bases from J, with 7 bases between. CDR3 DNA sequence: TGTGCCACCAGCAGAGGGGTACGAGAGACCCAGTACTTC. It specifies CATSRGVRETQYF. The full variable domain, in which reference TRBV15 and TRBJ2-5 provide the parts outside the CDR3, is DAMVIQNPRYQVTQFGKPVTLSCSQTLNHNVMYWYQQKSSQAPKLLFHYYDKDFNNEADTPDNFQSRRPNTSFCFLDIRSPGLGDTAMYLCATSRGVRETQYFGPGTRLLVL.